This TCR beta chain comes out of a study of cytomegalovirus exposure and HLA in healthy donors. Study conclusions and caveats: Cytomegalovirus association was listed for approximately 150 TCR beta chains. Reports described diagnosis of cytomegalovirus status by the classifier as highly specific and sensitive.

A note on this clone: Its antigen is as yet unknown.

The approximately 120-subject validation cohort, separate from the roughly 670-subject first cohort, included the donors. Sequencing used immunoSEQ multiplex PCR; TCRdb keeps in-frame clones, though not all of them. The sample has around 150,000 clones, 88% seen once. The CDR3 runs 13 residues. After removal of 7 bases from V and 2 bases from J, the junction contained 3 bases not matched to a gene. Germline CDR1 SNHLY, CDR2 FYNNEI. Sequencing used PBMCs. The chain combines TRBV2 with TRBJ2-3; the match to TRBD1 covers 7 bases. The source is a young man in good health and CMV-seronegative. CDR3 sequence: CASNRGITDTQYF. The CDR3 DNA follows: TGTGCCAGCAACAGGGGAATCACAGATACGCAGTATTTT.